This T cell receptor (beta chain) was sequenced for a study of vaccination effects on CD4 cells after COVID-19. Sequencing was performed with immunoSEQ multiplex PCR; in TCRdb, only in-frame clones are kept and a portion is missing. This sample has about 48,000 clones, with around 74% found just once. As to this clone: Its antigen is currently unknown.

Deletions cut 6 bases from V and 6 bases from J, with 7 bases between. Germline CDR1 is KGHSH and CDR2 is LQKENI. The CDR3 is 11 residues long. Peptide-pool stimulation followed by sequencing identified expanded antigen-specific CD4+ clonotypes in the ViraFEST assay. Cultured cells yielded isolated CD4+ T cells after more than nine days. The vaccine given was either BNT162b2 or mRNA-1273, in two doses. All vaccine recipients tested negative for nucleocapsid antibodies and had never contracted SARS-CoV-2 infection. Findings and caveats of the study: No early post-infection timepoints were available in the study, which also included few convalescent patients. Marked clonal contraction of infection- and vaccine-induced clones was seen late after vaccination. Within healthy vaccinees, only 1 of 255 vaccine-induced clones displayed cross-reactivity with common cold coronaviruses.

The V call is TRBV18, the J call TRBJ2-3; no clear D gene. The sequencing here drew on CD4+ T cells from PBMCs cultured with HCoV-OC43 spike peptides, taken after COVID-19 vaccination. The subset was: HCoV-OC43 spike overlapping peptide pool stimulation. The sequence was collected from a human donor who received a COVID-19 vaccine. The CDR3 reads CASSPGDTQYF. Here the CDR3 DNA reads TGTGCCAGCTCGCCTGGGGATACGCAGTATTTT.